These T cell receptor beta chains were read from a single sample in a study of CD8 T cells in Susac syndrome. TCRdb reanalysed the immunoSEQ multiplex PCR reads using MiXCR and keeps one entry per CDR3 protein. The repertoire holds fewer than 150,000 distinct CDR3 sequences, just under 95% seen once, with roughly 0.094% in the top ten. The specimen sequenced was CD4+ T cells from PBMCs. The receptors shown here come from a human donor with multiple sclerosis. Each CDR3 is given with its conserved first and last residue. Each record gives: J gene, clone size, D gene, V gene, CDR3 DNA, CDR3 protein. D genes are given only for firm matches. Some rows mark clone size as missing; the rest say once, few, many or name a class of expanded clone.

J gene: TRBJ1-1
clone size: .
D gene: .
V gene: TRBV28
CDR3 DNA: TGTGCCAGCAGTTTCGGACGGATGAACACTGAAGCTTTCTTT
CDR3 protein: CASSFGRMNTEAFF

J gene: TRBJ2-2
clone size: once
D gene: .
V gene: TRBV7-3
CDR3 DNA: TGTGCCAGCAGCTTAGGTAGCTTCGGGGGAACCGGGGAGCTGTTTTTT
CDR3 protein: CASSLGSFGGTGELFF

J gene: TRBJ1-1
clone size: .
D gene: .
V gene: TRBV7-3
CDR3 DNA: TGTGCCAGCAGCTTAGATGGCACTGAAGCTTTCTTT
CDR3 protein: CASSLDGTEAFF

J gene: TRBJ1-1
clone size: .
D gene: .
V gene: TRBV25-1
CDR3 DNA: TGTGCCAGCAGCGGAATGGGAGAGAGGAAGAACACTGAAGCTTTCTTT
CDR3 protein: CASSGMGERKNTEAFF

J gene: TRBJ2-2
clone size: .
D gene: .
V gene: TRBV7-3
CDR3 DNA: TGTGCCAGCAGTCGGACCCGCGAGGCCGGGGAGCTGTTTTTT
CDR3 protein: CASSRTREAGELFF

J gene: TRBJ1-1
clone size: .
D gene: .
V gene: TRBV11-2
CDR3 DNA: TGTGCCAGCAGCCCGGGACACGCGAACACTGAAGCTTTCTTT
CDR3 protein: CASSPGHANTEAFF

J gene: TRBJ2-3
clone size: .
D gene: .
V gene: TRBV3-1
CDR3 DNA: TGTGCCAGCAGCTCGGACAGTAGCACAGATACGCAGTATTTT
CDR3 protein: CASSSDSSTDTQYF

J gene: TRBJ2-2
clone size: .
D gene: TRBD1
V gene: TRBV15
CDR3 DNA: TGTGCCACTATCGCCGGGACAGGGTCCACCGGGGAGCTGTTTTTT
CDR3 protein: CATIAGTGSTGELFF

J gene: TRBJ2-3
clone size: .
D gene: .
V gene: TRBV28
CDR3 DNA: TGTGCCAGCAGTTTAATACAGATCTCCTCAAACACAGATACGCAGTATTTT
CDR3 protein: CASSLIQISSNTDTQYF

J gene: TRBJ2-1
clone size: .
D gene: TRBD1
V gene: TRBV6-2/TRBV6-3
CDR3 DNA: TGTGCCAGCAGTTACTATGGGACAGGGGTGTTAAATGAGCAGTTCTTC
CDR3 protein: CASSYYGTGVLNEQFF

J gene: TRBJ1-1
clone size: .
D gene: .
V gene: TRBV7-3
CDR3 DNA: TGTGCCAGCAGCTTAAGACTCGGGGAATACACTGAAGCTTTCTTT
CDR3 protein: CASSLRLGEYTEAFF

J gene: TRBJ2-2
clone size: .
D gene: .
V gene: TRBV6-5
CDR3 DNA: TGTGCCAGCAGGCAATCCCCGATCACCGGGGAGCTGTTTTTT
CDR3 protein: CASRQSPITGELFF

J gene: TRBJ2-7
clone size: .
D gene: .
V gene: TRBV30
CDR3 DNA: TGTGCCTGGAGTTTCGACTTCTCGAGTACCTACGAGCAGTACTTC
CDR3 protein: CAWSFDFSSTYEQYF

J gene: TRBJ1-5
clone size: .
D gene: TRBD1
V gene: TRBV28
CDR3 DNA: TGTGCCGGTTCGGGACAGTTCAATCAGCCCCAGCATTTT
CDR3 protein: CAGSGQFNQPQHF

J gene: TRBJ2-3
clone size: .
D gene: TRBD2
V gene: TRBV29-1
CDR3 DNA: TGCAGCGCGAGACTAGCCCACAGTTCCGATACGCAGTATTTT
CDR3 protein: CSARLAHSSDTQYF

J gene: TRBJ1-2
clone size: .
D gene: TRBD1
V gene: TRBV19
CDR3 DNA: TGTGCCAGTAGTGGAACACAGGGGGCGTTTGGCTACACCTTC
CDR3 protein: CASSGTQGAFGYTF

J gene: TRBJ2-7
clone size: few
D gene: TRBD1
V gene: TRBV27
CDR3 DNA: TGTGCCAGCAGTCTATGGACAGGGGGCGAATCCTACGAGCAGTACTTC
CDR3 protein: CASSLWTGGESYEQYF

J gene: TRBJ2-7
clone size: .
D gene: .
V gene: TRBV11-2
CDR3 DNA: TGTGCCAGCAGCTTAGATTTCTTTTCCTACGAGCAGTACTTC
CDR3 protein: CASSLDFFSYEQYF

J gene: TRBJ2-7
clone size: few
D gene: .
V gene: TRBV5-1
CDR3 DNA: TGCGCCAGCAGCTTGGCGGGACACTCCTACGAGCAGTACTTC
CDR3 protein: CASSLAGHSYEQYF

J gene: TRBJ2-3
clone size: .
D gene: TRBD2
V gene: TRBV2
CDR3 DNA: TGTGCCAGCAGTGAGCTCGGCGGGGGGGCCAGAGATACGCAGTATTTT
CDR3 protein: CASSELGGGARDTQYF

J gene: TRBJ1-1
clone size: .
D gene: .
V gene: TRBV5-1
CDR3 DNA: TGCGCCAGCACTGTAGACGCGGGAGGGAGCACTGAAGCTTTCTTT
CDR3 protein: CASTVDAGGSTEAFF

J gene: TRBJ1-6
clone size: .
D gene: .
V gene: TRBV10-3
CDR3 DNA: TGTGCCATCAGTGAGTCAGGCCGATTAAATTCACCCCTCCACTTT
CDR3 protein: CAISESGRLNSPLHF

J gene: TRBJ1-5
clone size: .
D gene: .
V gene: TRBV30
CDR3 DNA: TGTGCCTGGAGCTTGGACGGACTCAATCAGCCCCAGCATTTT
CDR3 protein: CAWSLDGLNQPQHF

J gene: TRBJ2-1
clone size: .
D gene: .
V gene: TRBV5-1
CDR3 DNA: TGCGCCAGCAGCTTGGCCCTGGGGAATAGGAAGAATGAGCAGTTCTTC
CDR3 protein: CASSLALGNRKNEQFF

J gene: TRBJ1-2
clone size: .
D gene: .
V gene: TRBV6-1
CDR3 DNA: TGTGCCAGCAGTGACTCCCCGGGTACTGGCTACACCTTC
CDR3 protein: CASSDSPGTGYTF

J gene: TRBJ2-7
clone size: .
D gene: .
V gene: TRBV3-1
CDR3 DNA: TGTGCCAGCAGCCAGGGTTACTTCTCCCACGAGCAGTACTTC
CDR3 protein: CASSQGYFSHEQYF

J gene: TRBJ2-3
clone size: .
D gene: .
V gene: TRBV29-1
CDR3 DNA: TGCAGCGCCGACCGGGACACTCTGCCTAGCACAGATACGCAGTATTTT
CDR3 protein: CSADRDTLPSTDTQYF

J gene: TRBJ1-4
clone size: .
D gene: TRBD1
V gene: TRBV7-8
CDR3 DNA: TGTGCCAGCAGTTCCCGACCCCGGGACAGGTCTGCAACTAATGAAAAACTGTTTTTT
CDR3 protein: CASSSRPRDRSATNEKLFF

J gene: TRBJ2-7
clone size: .
D gene: TRBD2
V gene: TRBV7-2
CDR3 DNA: TGTGCCAGCAGCCTGACTAGCGGGGGCCCCACAGAGCAGTACTTC
CDR3 protein: CASSLTSGGPTEQYF